Shown below are 32 T cell receptor beta chains from a single sample sequenced in a study of T cells in Graves' hyperthyroidism and ophthalmopathy. TCR beta CDR3 regions were amplified from RNA. A set of HTBI primers served as the primers for a first-round RT-PCR of the TCR CDR3. TCRdb re-called the multiplex PCR reads through MiXCR, storing one row per CDR3 protein. In the table there are under 350,000 distinct CDR3 sequences, approximately 14% of which are singletons. The sample comprised blood. These receptors originate from a woman aged 40 to 50 with Graves' hyperthyroidism.

This clonotype was counted many times. The chain carries TRBV11-2 and TRBJ2-3; weak D call: TRBD2 (5 bases). V was clipped by 4 bases and J by 2 bases, with 7 bases between them. From germline, CDR1 is SGHAT and CDR2 FQNNGV. CDR3 size: 13 residues. CDR3 amino acids: CASSSLVTDTQYF. The CDR3 nucleotides read TGTGCCAGCAGCTCACTAGTCACAGATACGCAGTATTTT.

The table lists this clonotype with many counts. The V gene is TRBV6-1, the J gene TRBJ2-1, with a possible D match to TRBD2 (6 bases). The V end was cut by 8 bases, the J end by 4 bases, with 15 bases between. CDR3 size: 14 residues. The germline gives CDR1 MNHNS, CDR2 SASEGT. CDR3 in DNA: TGTGCCAGCGGACGGGCGGGACCATACAATGAGCAGTTCTTC. Its protein is CASGRAGPYNEQFF.

There are many counts of this clonotype. This chain joins TRBV7-9 and TRBJ1-1; D not resolved. V was clipped by 6 bases and J by 8 bases, with 7 bases between them. Germline assignment: CDR1 SEHNR and CDR2 FQNEAQ (reference sequence). There are 10 residues in the CDR3. The CDR3 spells CASRHSEAFF. The DNA for the CDR3 is TGTGCCAGCAGGCATTCAGAAGCTTTCTTT.

This clonotype was counted many times. The genes are TRBV27 and TRBJ1-2, with 7 positions matching TRBD1. The CDR3 spans 15 residues. Trimming at V came to 5 bases and at J to 3 bases, leaving 9 bases not matched to a gene. CDR1 is MNHEY and CDR2 is SMNVEV in the germline V gene (reference sequence). The CDR3 DNA reads TGTGCCAGCAGTGCGACAACAGGGGTTGACTATGGCTACACCTTC. It encodes CASSATTGVDYGYTF.

Ten or more counts support this clonotype. The rearrangement uses TRBV19 and TRBJ1-1, with D unresolved. The germline CDR1 and CDR2 sequences are LNHDA and SQIVND (reference sequence). The CDR3 is 12 amino acids. The V end lost 7 bases, the J end lost 1 base, and 7 bases lay between the germline ends. CDR3 in DNA: TGTGCCAGTAAAACTAGGAACACTGAAGCTTTCTTT. Its translation is CASKTRNTEAFF.

The chain is built from TRBV7-2 and TRBJ2-3; D is ambiguous. This CDR3 is 12 amino acids long. Germline V gives CDR1 SGHTA, CDR2 FQGNSA. V was pared by 5 bases and J by 3 bases, with 6 bases between. The CDR3 spells CASSDQTDTQYF. The CDR3 DNA reads as TGTGCCAGCAGCGATCAAACAGATACGCAGTATTTT.

This clonotype turned up a few times. This chain links TRBV30 with TRBJ2-6, with D hard to call. The CDR3 consists of 13 residues. Germline CDR1 and CDR2: GTSNPN and SVGIG (reference sequence). Between the trimmed V and J ends, which lost 3 bases and 4 bases, there was a span of 7 bases. The CDR3 spells CAWRPPGANVLTF. CDR3 in DNA: TGTGCCTGGAGGCCGCCCGGGGCCAACGTCCTGACTTTC. Using reference TRBV30 and TRBJ2-6 for the parts outside the CDR3, the full variable domain is SQTIHQWPATLVQPVGSPLSLECTVEGTSNPNLYWYRQAAGRGLQLLFYSVGIGQISSEVPQNLSASRPQDRQFILSSKKLLLSDSGFYLCAWRPPGANVLTFGAGSRLTVL.

This clonotype has at least ten counts. The chain joins TRBV28 to TRBJ1-2; 9 bases align to TRBD1. The CDR3 length is 15 residues. Germline CDR1 reads MDHEN; CDR2 reads SYDVKM. Trimming took 6 bases from V and 7 from J; bases not matched to a gene: 12. The CDR3 here is CASSPSGQGLGGYTF. The CDR3 DNA reads as TGTGCCAGCAGCCCCTCGGGACAGGGCTTGGGTGGCTACACCTTC.

This clonotype showed up just a few times. The chain joins TRBV12-3 or TRBV12-4 to TRBJ2-2; weak D call: TRBD2 (5 bases). The V gene lost 9 bases and the J gene lost 4 bases, with 12 bases spanning the gap. The CDR3 has 13 residues. The CDR3: CASSAMATGELFF. CDR3 coding DNA: TGTGCCAGTAGCGCCATGGCCACCGGGGAGCTGTTTTTT.

The sample holds a few counts of this clonotype. CDR3 residues: CASSYLGLGAEQFF. CDR3 in DNA: TGTGCCAGCAGCTACCTCGGACTAGGGGCTGAGCAGTTCTTC. V gene TRBV7-9 combines with J gene TRBJ2-1; 7 bases are a match to TRBD2. V gave up 4 bases and J gave up 9 bases; unmatched junction bases: 9. The CDR3 covers 14 residues. Germline values: CDR1 SEHNR, CDR2 FQNEAQ (reference sequence).

This clonotype was seen more than once but under ten times. The rearrangement links TRBV6-1 to TRBJ1-5; 7 bases match TRBD1. Germline V CDR1 and CDR2: MNHNS, SASEGT. The CDR3 is made up of 16 amino acids. V lost 6 bases and J lost 5; bases outside the gene matches: 13. The CDR3 DNA follows: TGTGCCAGCAGCCGCGGGGATCACAGGGGCCATCAGCCCCAGCATTTT. The encoded protein is CASSRGDHRGHQPQHF.

This clonotype was seen repeatedly, ten times or more. The chain couples TRBV10-3 to TRBJ1-5; D ambiguous. The CDR3 consists of 13 residues. With 2 bases removed from V and 6 bases from J, the gap between germline ends came to 8 bases. CDR1 and CDR2 from the germline V gene are ENHRY and SYGVKD. The CDR3 spells CAISEEGSQPQHF. CDR3 bases: TGTGCCATCAGTGAGGAGGGCAGTCAGCCCCAGCATTTT.

Points on this clonotype: One junction end disagrees with the germline gene, perhaps due to a read error. The CDR3: CAISRDLAGGDEQFF. CDR3 nucleotide sequence: TGTGCCATCAGCAGAGATCTAGCGGGAGGGGATGAGCAGTTCTTC. The rearrangement uses TRBV15 and TRBJ2-1; 12 bases line up with TRBD2. The CDR3 extends over 15 amino acids. CDR1 is LNHNV and CDR2 is YYDKDF in the germline V gene (reference sequence).

In the case of this clonotype: This may come from a read error, since a much larger clone is one base off. The chain combines TRBV12-3 or TRBV12-4 with TRBJ2-7, with D perhaps being TRBD1 or TRBD2 (5 bases each). This CDR3 is built from 13 residues. V dropped 3 bases and J dropped 3 bases, with 9 bases sitting between them. The CDR3 region is CASSLRGHYEQYF. Written as DNA, the CDR3 is TGTGCCAGCAGTTTGAGGGGCCACTACGAGCAGTACTTC.

For this clonotype: Given a much more abundant clone one base away, this may be a read error. For the CDR3, the DNA is TGTGCCAGCAGCTTAGGTCTAGTGGGGAATGAGCAGTTCTTC. It specifies CASSLGLVGNEQFF. This chain connects TRBV7-2 to TRBJ2-1, with D unclear. CDR1 and CDR2 from the germline V gene are SGHTA and FQGNSA. CDR3 length: 14 amino acids. V lost 1 base and J lost 7, with 11 bases in between.

This clonotype has at least ten counts. V gene TRBV28 combines with J gene TRBJ2-1; 7 bases are a match to TRBD2. The CDR3 totals 14 residues. CDR1 and CDR2 (germline): MDHEN, SYDVKM. After removal of 7 bases from V and 5 bases from J, the junction contained 8 bases not matched to a gene. Here the CDR3 DNA reads TGTGCCAGCACGGTGGCGGGAGAGAACAATGAGCAGTTCTTC. Residues: CASTVAGENNEQFF.

This clonotype was seen a few times. This chain uses TRBV29-1 with TRBJ1-4, with 10 bases identical to TRBD1. CDR3 length: 12 amino acids. With 6 bases clipped from V and 7 bases from J, the junction kept 2 bases outside the gene matches. Germline CDR1 is SQVTM and CDR2 is ANQGSEA. DNA for the CDR3: TGCAGCGTAGGACAGGGGGTTGAAAAACTGTTTTTT. Its protein product is CSVGQGVEKLFF.

The rearrangement uses TRBV5-1 and TRBJ2-4; D ambiguous. CDR3 length: 15 amino acids. V was cut by 3 bases and J by 4 bases, with 14 bases left in between. Germline lookup yields CDR1 SGHRS and CDR2 YFSETQ. The CDR3 reads CASSSSSTAKNIQYF. CDR3 coding DNA: TGCGCCAGCAGCTCATCGTCTACCGCAAAAAACATTCAGTACTTC.

V is TRBV20-1 and J is TRBJ1-1, with a weak D call TRBD1 (6 bases). This CDR3 comprises 12 residues. Germline CDR1 and CDR2: DFQATT and SNEGSKA (reference sequence). V was shortened by 6 bases and J by 4 bases, with 12 bases between the two germline ends. The DNA of the CDR3 is TGCAGTGCCCATCAGGGGAGCACTGAAGCTTTCTTT. Protein product: CSAHQGSTEAFF.

The CDR3 coding sequence is TGTGCCAGCAGTCCGATGTCGAACACTGAAGCTTTCTTT. It specifies CASSPMSNTEAFF. The chain is built from TRBV9 and TRBJ1-1, with D uncertain. The CDR3 sequence is 13 residues long. V lost 5 bases to trimming and J lost 1 base, with 9 bases between them. CDR1 and CDR2 from the germline V gene are SGDLS and YYNGEE.

This clonotype was recorded at least ten times. The genes are TRBV28 and TRBJ1-2; perhaps TRBD1 as D (6 bases). This CDR3 comprises 12 residues. Per the germline V gene, CDR1 is MDHEN and CDR2 is SYDVKM. The V gene lost 4 bases and the J gene lost 3 bases, with 6 bases spanning the gap. The CDR3, as DNA: TGTGCCAGCAGTTACAGGGACTATGGCTACACCTTC. Translated: CASSYRDYGYTF.

This clonotype was picked up many times. The gene calls are TRBV7-3 and TRBJ2-1; 9 nucleotides line up with TRBD1. V lost 5 bases and J lost 2; bases outside the gene matches: 4. The CDR3 has 15 amino acids. Germline assignment: CDR1 SGHTA and CDR2 FQGTGA. The CDR3 region has the DNA TGTGCCAGCAGCCGGGGACAGGGAGCCTACAATGAGCAGTTCTTC. Residues: CASSRGQGAYNEQFF.

V usage is TRBV15 and J usage is TRBJ1-5, with D hard to call. V was pared by 8 bases and J by 2 bases, with 13 bases between. Germline CDR1 is LNHNV and CDR2 is YYDKDF (reference sequence). This CDR3 is 14 amino acids long. CDR3 residues: CATSWEGGNQPQHF. CDR3 sequence (DNA): TGTGCCACCTCTTGGGAGGGAGGCAATCAGCCCCAGCATTTT.

This clonotype has ten or more counts. The chain employs TRBV4-1 and TRBJ1-5; D perhaps matches TRBD1 (6 bases). The CDR3 runs 14 residues. Germline values: CDR1 MGHRA, CDR2 YSYEKL. The V and J ends lost 6 bases and 0 bases respectively, with 9 bases between them. CDR3 DNA: TGCGCCAGCAGGGACAGCTATAGCAATCAGCCCCAGCATTTT. Translating gives CASRDSYSNQPQHF.

This clonotype was observed at least ten times. The chain is built from TRBV6-1 and TRBJ1-1; perhaps TRBD1 as D (6 bases). Germline CDR1 MNHNS, CDR2 SASEGT. V lost 4 bases, J lost 5 bases, and 11 bases lay in between. This CDR3 has 13 amino acids. The CDR3 nucleotides are TGTGCCAGCAGTGCGAAGGGGGGTACTGAAGCTTTCTTT. It encodes CASSAKGGTEAFF.

Many counts were recorded for this clonotype. This sequence joins TRBV6-1 and TRBJ1-5, with 9 bases identical to TRBD1. With V trimmed by 7 bases and J by 6 bases, 4 bases remained unmatched. Germline V CDR1 and CDR2: MNHNS, SASEGT. The CDR3 has 13 amino acids. The CDR3 bases are TGTGCCAGCAAGGACAGGGGCTCTCAGCCCCAGCATTTT. It encodes CASKDRGSQPQHF.

The V and J genes are TRBV7-8 and TRBJ2-2; TRBD2 matches 9 bases. This CDR3 is built from 18 residues. Germline V lookup: CDR1 SGHVS, CDR2 FQNEAQ. After removal of 5 bases from V and 0 bases from J, the junction contained 10 bases not matched to a gene. The CDR3 spells CASSPLAGNIANTGELFF. The CDR3 region has the DNA TGTGCCAGCAGCCCTCTAGCGGGAAATATCGCGAACACCGGGGAGCTGTTTTTT.

This clonotype was detected many times. V is TRBV29-1 and J is TRBJ2-3, with D tentatively TRBD2 (5 bases). The CDR3 spans 14 residues. Trimming left V 5 bases short and J 4 bases short, with 16 bases between. Germline V lookup: CDR1 SQVTM, CDR2 ANQGSEA. CDR3 coding DNA: TGCAGCGTTATCCGAAGCGGTAGTTCAGATACGCAGTATTTT. Translated, it gives CSVIRSGSSDTQYF.

This clonotype came up a few times. The chain employs TRBV4-2 and TRBJ1-5; D is undetermined. Trimming stripped 0 bases from V and 5 bases from J, with 17 bases between. This CDR3 has 17 residues. Germline V gene data show CDR1 as LGHNA and CDR2 as YNFKEQ. The CDR3 protein is CASSQDLGLISDQPQHF. CDR3 DNA sequence: TGTGCCAGCAGCCAAGATCTGGGATTAATTTCTGATCAGCCCCAGCATTTT.

This clonotype occurred many times. The V gene is TRBV11-3, the J gene TRBJ2-5; 11 nucleotides line up with TRBD2. V was pared by 4 bases and J by 4 bases, with 8 bases of the junction left unmatched. Germline CDR1 SGHNT, CDR2 YENEEA. The CDR3 sequence is 16 residues long. The CDR3 DNA reads TGTGCCAGCAGCTGGACTAGCGGGCATGGTGGAGAGACCCAGTACTTC. Translation: CASSWTSGHGGETQYF.

Ten or more counts support this clonotype. The gene calls are TRBV3-1 and TRBJ1-1, with D unclear. This CDR3 is built from 13 residues. V lost 1 base to trimming and J lost 4 bases, with 7 bases between them. CDR1 and CDR2 (germline): LGHDT, YNNKEL (reference sequence). Here the CDR3 DNA reads TGTGCCAGCAGCCAAGTTTCCGGCACTGAAGCTTTCTTT. It encodes CASSQVSGTEAFF.

This clonotype came up many times. The chain has TRBV27 and TRBJ2-7; possible D gene TRBD1, 6 bases. The CDR3 is made up of 15 amino acids. Germline CDR1 MNHEY, CDR2 SMNVEV (reference sequence). V lost 2 bases to trimming and J lost 4 bases, with 15 bases between them. The CDR3 loop is CASSLVAQGRYEQYF. For the CDR3, the DNA is TGTGCCAGCAGTTTAGTCGCACAGGGAAGGTACGAGCAGTACTTC.